This record covers a single T cell receptor (beta chain). In the original analysis: Amplifying reference gene primers gave estimates of nucleated cell counts. The repertoire was sequenced with immunoSEQ multiplex PCR; TCRdb's copy has only in-frame clones and lacks some. The D gene and trimming were derived from the DNA, and the V and J assignments and clone size from that table. The sample has about 300,000 clones; 85% to 90% are singletons. CDR1 and CDR2 from the germline V gene are SGHNT and YYREEE (reference sequence). CDR3 size: 16 residues. The V and J ends lost 4 bases and 6 bases, in that order; junction bases with no gene match: 8. This record comes from a study of blood T cell repertoires in COVID-19. Background on the study: Acute-phase and convalescent COVID-19 samples originated in the United States, Italy and Spain. T cells, B-cell-depleted T cells, or PBMCs provided the cDNA or gDNA that served as material.

Donors were grouped by their self-reported clinical history. The sequence was collected from a man aged 25 to 40 who had recovered from COVID-19. This sequence joins TRBV5-4 and TRBJ2-7; 15 nucleotides align to TRBD2. The specimen was PBMCs or T cells enriched from blood (not recorded which). The CDR3 sequence: CASSQGTSGGLGEQYF. The DNA for the CDR3 is TGTGCCAGCAGCCAGGGGACTAGCGGGGGGTTAGGCGAGCAGTACTTC.